Each of the 10 T cell receptor beta chains below was sequenced from the same sample in a study of TIL therapy for anti-PD-1-resistant metastatic lung cancer. The immunoSEQ assay was v3. Measured with immunoSEQ multiplex PCR; TCRdb has only the in-frame clones, and not every one. Of tens of thousands of clones listed, 65% to 80% were seen once; the top ten hold more than 13%. The time point denotes: pre-treatment sample, taken before nivolumab and TIL therapy. The material sequenced was blood, taken at baseline. These receptors all come from an older man with non-small cell lung cancer.

In this sample, this clone turned up a few times. The chain recombines TRBV7-6 with TRBJ2-4; D may be TRBD1 (6 bases). Germline assignment: CDR1 SGHVS and CDR2 FNYEAQ. The CDR3 has 13 amino acids. With 2 bases removed from V and 8 bases from J, the gap between germline ends came to 10 bases. In nucleotides, the CDR3 is TGTGCCAGCAGCTTAATGGCAGGGGACATTCAGTACTTC. Translated, it gives CASSLMAGDIQYF.

CDR3 nucleotide sequence: TGCGCCAGCAGCTTAGTGGGCAGGGACAGCTATGGCTACACCTTC. It translates to CASSLVGRDSYGYTF. The gene calls are TRBV5-1 and TRBJ1-2; 7 bases are shared with TRBD1. V lost 2 bases to trimming and J lost 4 bases; unmatched junction nucleotides: 8. CDR3 size: 15 residues. In germline, CDR1 is SGHRS, CDR2 YFSETQ.

This clone was counted a few times. The chain couples TRBV7-9 to TRBJ2-5; D may be TRBD1 (5 bases). Trimming left V 2 bases short and J 4 bases short, with 17 bases between. Looked up from germline, CDR1 is SEHNR and CDR2 is FQNEAQ (reference sequence). The CDR3 length is 16 residues. The CDR3, as DNA: TGTGCCAGCAGCTTACCCCTGCGACAGAGTCGAGAGACCCAGTACTTC. This sequence encodes CASSLPLRQSRETQYF.

The chain couples TRBV28 to TRBJ1-5; 7 nucleotides agree with TRBD1. V dropped 6 bases and J dropped 0; count of bases not matched to a gene: 5. The CDR3 is made up of 15 amino acids. Germline loops: CDR1 MDHEN, CDR2 SYDVKM. DNA for the CDR3: TGTGCCAGCAGAGAAGGACAGGATAGCAATCAGCCCCAGCATTTT. Encoded protein: CASREGQDSNQPQHF.

The CDR3 DNA follows: TGTGCCAGCAGTCGGTTGGCAGCTAATGGCTACACCTTC. Protein sequence: CASSRLAANGYTF. This chain connects TRBV5-8 to TRBJ1-2; D remains unclear. The germline V gene encodes CDR1 SGHTS and CDR2 YDEGEE. The CDR3 is 13 amino acids. The V and J ends lost 5 bases and 6 bases respectively, with 14 bases between them.

In regard to this clone: This specimen includes other DNA sequences encoding the same CDR3. This rearrangement joins TRBV5-1 to TRBJ1-5, with D perhaps TRBD1 (6 bases). Germline V lookup: CDR1 SGHRS, CDR2 YFSETQ. The CDR3 extends over 15 amino acids. V lost 0 bases, J lost 0 bases, and 7 bases lay in between. CDR3 nucleotides: TGCGCCAGCAGCTTGGAGGGGGATAGCAATCAGCCCCAGCATTTT. The encoded protein is CASSLEGDSNQPQHF.

The V and J genes are TRBV28 and TRBJ1-1; D unresolved. Per the germline V gene, CDR1 is MDHEN and CDR2 is SYDVKM. V lost 4 bases and J 13 bases, leaving 22 bases between the germline ends. The length of the CDR3 is 14 residues. The CDR3 DNA reads TGTGCCAGCAGTTCTACACTACTTGGGCAAGGAGGTTTCTTT. Translation gives CASSSTLLGQGGFF.

The rearrangement links TRBV2 to TRBJ2-3; D is perhaps TRBD1 (6 bases). V gave up 3 bases and J gave up 1 base, with 11 bases separating them. Germline assignment: CDR1 SNHLY and CDR2 FYNNEI. This CDR3 contains 15 residues. As DNA, the CDR3 is TGTGCCAGCAGTGAGGGGGCGGTCCGCACAGATACGCAGTATTTT. Translation: CASSEGAVRTDTQYF.

The gene calls are TRBV7-8 and TRBJ2-3; D tentatively fits TRBD1 or TRBD2 (5 bases each). The CDR3 spans 11 residues. V was clipped by 5 bases and J by 10 bases, with 10 bases between them. Germline assignment: CDR1 SGHVS and CDR2 FQNEAQ. The CDR3 protein is CASSRDVAQYF. DNA of the CDR3: TGTGCCAGCAGCCGGGACGTGGCGCAGTATTTT.

V is TRBV10-3 and J is TRBJ2-3; possibly TRBD2 for D (5 bases). V gave up 0 bases and J gave up 0 bases, with 10 bases separating them. The CDR3 spans 16 residues. CDR1 and CDR2 (germline): ENHRY, SYGVKD. This chain's CDR3 is CAISESSLASTDTQYF. The CDR3 DNA follows: TGTGCCATCAGTGAGTCGAGCCTAGCCAGCACAGATACGCAGTATTTT.